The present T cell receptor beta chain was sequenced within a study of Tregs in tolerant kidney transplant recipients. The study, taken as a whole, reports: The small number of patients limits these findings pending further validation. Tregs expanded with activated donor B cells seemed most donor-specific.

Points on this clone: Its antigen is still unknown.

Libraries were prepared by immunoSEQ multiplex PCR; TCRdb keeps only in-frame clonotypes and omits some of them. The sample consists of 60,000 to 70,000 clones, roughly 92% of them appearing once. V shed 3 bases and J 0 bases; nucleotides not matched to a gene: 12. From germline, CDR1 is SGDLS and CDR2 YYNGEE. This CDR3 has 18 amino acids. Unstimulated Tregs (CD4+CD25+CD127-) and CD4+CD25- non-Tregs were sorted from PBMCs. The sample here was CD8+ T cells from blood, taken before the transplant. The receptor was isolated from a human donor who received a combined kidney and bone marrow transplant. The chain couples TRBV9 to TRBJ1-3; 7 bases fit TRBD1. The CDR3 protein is CASSDPGQRISSGNTIYF. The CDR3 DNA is TGTGCCAGCAGCGACCCGGGACAGCGTATTTCCTCTGGAAACACCATATATTTT.